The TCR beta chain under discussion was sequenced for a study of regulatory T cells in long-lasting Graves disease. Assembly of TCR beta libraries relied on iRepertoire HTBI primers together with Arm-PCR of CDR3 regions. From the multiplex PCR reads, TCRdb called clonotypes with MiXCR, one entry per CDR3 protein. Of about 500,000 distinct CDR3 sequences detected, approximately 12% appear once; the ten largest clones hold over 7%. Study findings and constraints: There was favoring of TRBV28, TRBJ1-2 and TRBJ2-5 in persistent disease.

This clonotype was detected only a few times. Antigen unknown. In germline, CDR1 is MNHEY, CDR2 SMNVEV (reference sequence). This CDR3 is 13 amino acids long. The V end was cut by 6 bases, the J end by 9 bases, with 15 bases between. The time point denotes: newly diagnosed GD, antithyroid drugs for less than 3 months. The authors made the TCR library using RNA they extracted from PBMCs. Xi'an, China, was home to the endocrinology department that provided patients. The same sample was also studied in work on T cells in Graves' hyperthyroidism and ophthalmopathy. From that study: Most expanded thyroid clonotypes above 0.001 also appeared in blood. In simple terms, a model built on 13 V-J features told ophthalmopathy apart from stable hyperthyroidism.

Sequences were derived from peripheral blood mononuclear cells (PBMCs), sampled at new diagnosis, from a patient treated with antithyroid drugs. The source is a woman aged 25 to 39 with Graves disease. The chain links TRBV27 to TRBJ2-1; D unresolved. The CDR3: CASRMTISGEQFF. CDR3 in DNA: TGTGCCAGCAGAATGACAATCTCGGGTGAGCAGTTCTTC.